This T cell receptor (beta chain) was sequenced in a study of blood T cell repertoires in COVID-19. Study information: Donors in the United States, Italy and Spain gave samples during acute or convalescent COVID-19. PBMCs, B-cell-depleted T cells, or T cells provided the cDNA or gDNA that made up the material.

Looked up from germline, CDR1 is MDHEN and CDR2 is SYDVKM. This CDR3 is built from 11 residues. V shed 8 bases and J shed 6 bases, with 8 bases lying between them. Original handling: By means of reference gene primer amplification, nucleated cell counts were estimated. Method: immunoSEQ multiplex PCR; TCRdb's copy keeps in-frame clones and lacks some. V, J and clone size are those of that table, while D and trimming were read from the DNA. The sample shows approximately 210,000 clones, roughly 84% of them seen only once. This clonotype was sampled from a young man with active or convalescent COVID-19. This chain connects TRBV28 to TRBJ2-4, with D unresolved. The sequenced sample was peripheral blood. Here the CDR3 DNA reads TGTGCCAGCGGAGAATTAAACATTCAGTACTTC. Protein product: CASGELNIQYF. The complete variable domain, with remaining parts taken from reference TRBV28 and TRBJ2-4, reads DVKVTQSSRYLVKRTGEKVFLECVQDMDHENMFWYRQDPGLGLRLIYFSYDVKMKEKGDIPEGYSVSREKKERFSLILESASTNQTSMYLCASGELNIQYFGAGTRLSVL.